This TCR beta chain was sequenced for a study of blood T cell repertoires in COVID-19 (dated by TCRdb to the early 2020s). With respect to the entire study: The collaborator samples originated in the United States, Italy and Spain and spanned the acute and convalescent phases of COVID-19. Subjects who had been exposed to COVID-19, were actively infected with it, or had recovered from it provided the deeply sampled blood TCRbeta repertoires that made up the dataset. Nearly every sample came with metadata listing a de-identified subject ID, COVID-19 status, age in years and sex. Samples came from the ongoing ImmuneRACE study (first 160 participants) plus 1,254 subjects from 6 global collaborators. The material from the prospective study consisted of cDNA or gDNA derived from T cells, B-cell-depleted T cells, or PBMCs. HLA class I and class II types, where available, came from metadata supplied by the sample provider rather than from assay-based typing. The repertoires were released in a freely available public database intended as a resource for research on the immune response to SARS-CoV-2.

Here is what the overall study found, with its caveats: How much clinical and demographic metadata was included differed by source and by participant, and the metadata was provided uncurated.

Sequences GTSNPN (CDR1) and SVGIG (CDR2) are obtained from the germline V gene (reference sequence). The CDR3 measures 16 amino acids from cysteine to phenylalanine. Only the CDR3 DNA is retained, 48 bases long and in frame from the first base. Compared with germline, V lacks 5 bases and J lacks 0 bases; bases without a gene match: 10. Collaborating institutions collected whole blood in K2EDTA tubes following their own protocols. For TCRbeta analysis, collaborators shipped samples as frozen whole blood, isolated PBMCs, or DNA extracted from either of those sample types. The immunoSEQ Assay, a bias-controlled multiplex PCR, was used to amplify TCRbeta CDR3 regions from genomic DNA. Regarding the original processing steps: Within the assay, amplification of reference gene primers was used to estimate how many nucleated cells each sample contained. Sequence reads were collapsed and filtered to measure the absolute abundance of every unique TCRbeta CDR3 rearrangement. For each sample, productive Simpson clonality was calculated as the square root of Simpson's diversity index over productive rearrangements. Here the immuneACCESS table is served through TCRdb, limited to in-frame sequences with V and J called. Missing clones are a known gap in these copies; in checked studies unresolved V genes cover under half, and the rest lacks a known reason. V and J calls and clone size are those listed in that table; D and trimming were worked out from the DNA. This sample holds roughly 150,000 clones; around 85% were observed only once. Together, the top ten hold less than 6.5% of the sample.

Details on this clone: Its antigen is not yet known. Base qualities are not provided; no much larger clone lies one nucleotide away.

The chain is assembled from TRBV30 and TRBJ1-3, and TRBD1 matches 7 of the central bases. The sequenced material came from peripheral blood. This receptor was taken from a human donor in a cohort sampled during active COVID-19. The CDR3 is CAWSFHRGASGNTIYF. The DNA sequence is given as TGTGCCTGGTCGTTTCACAGGGGCGCCTCTGGAAACACCATATATTTT. The entire variable domain, with the stretches around the CDR3 drawn from the reference TRBV30 and TRBJ1-3 proteins, is SQTIHQWPATLVQPVGSPLSLECTVEGTSNPNLYWYRQAAGRGLQLLFYSVGIGQISSEVPQNLSASRPQDRQFILSSKKLLLSDSGFYLCAWSFHRGASGNTIYFGEGSWLTVV.